A single sample is the source of the 3 T cell receptor beta chains below, sequenced in a study of tumor-infiltrating lymphocytes in primary liver carcinoma listed by TCRdb under 2017. Instrument on record: Illumina HiSeq 2500. Starting from 500 to 600 ng total RNA, TCRbeta-specific cDNA was produced by reverse transcription with a constant-region primer and ProtoScript II reverse transcriptase. Construction of the TCRbeta libraries relied on three nested rounds of multiplex PCR, following a slightly modified ARM-PCR procedure. The first two PCR rounds used multiplex TRBV1-TRBV30 forward primers with a Cbeta reverse primer, each for 10 cycles. Through fastp at Q25 and MiXCR, TCRdb rebuilt clones from the public reads, retaining in-frame beta chains. A single entry per CDR3 protein holds the most common genes and DNA from its merged rows. The sample contains about 320,000 distinct CDR3 sequences, about 62% of them found a single time. The ten largest clones take up around 9.5% of the sample.

RNA from unsorted whole blood was extracted with TRIzol reagent, and germline DNA was obtained with the DNeasy Blood & Tissue kit. The sequencing sample was made of peripheral blood. The source is a man aged 35 to 55 with primary liver carcinoma and hepatitis B virus infection.

Concerning this clonotype: The conserved final phenylalanine or tryptophan is absent from the CDR3, which likely points to a read error. The rearrangement joins TRBV11-2 to TRBJ2-1; the match to TRBD2 covers 13 bases. This CDR3 region has 17 residues. V shed 5 bases and J 6 bases; nucleotides not matched to a gene: 10. Germline loops: CDR1 SGHAT, CDR2 FQNNGV. This CDR3 is CASSDFSGLAGFNEQFV. CDR3 nucleotide sequence: TGTGCCAGCAGCGACTTTTCGGGACTAGCGGGGTTCAATGAGCAGTTCGTC.

This clonotype has ten or more counts. The chain uses TRBV4-3 and TRBJ1-5; no definite D call. Germline CDR1 reads LGHNA; CDR2 reads YSLEER. Trimming removed 0 bases from V and 7 bases from J, with 7 bases in between. The CDR3 runs 13 residues. The CDR3 reads CASSQDDDQPQHF. DNA for the CDR3: TGCGCCAGCAGCCAAGATGATGACCAGCCCCAGCATTTT.

In the case of this clonotype: The missing conserved phenylalanine or tryptophan at the end of this CDR3 makes a read error likely. The DNA is left out, because the CDR3 cannot be placed on it with certainty; the CDR3 is given as TCRdb lists it. The V call is TRBV11-1, the J call TRBJ2-4; the table's D gene call, TRBD2, was not cross checked with the DNA. Looked up from germline, CDR1 is SGHAT and CDR2 is FQDESV (reference sequence). With termini counted, the CDR3 has 17 amino acids. The CDR3 loop is CASSFPGTSGTKNIQHL.